Presented here are 16 T cell receptor beta chains from one specimen sequenced in a study of cytomegalovirus exposure and HLA in healthy donors. 60 Vbeta and 13 Jbeta primers were used in PCR. Some clones are missing from TCRdb's copy, which holds only in-frame ones; the method was immunoSEQ multiplex PCR. In the table there are over 100,000 clones, approximately 71% of which are singletons. Source material: PBMCs. These receptor sequences come from a woman in her sixties or seventies in good health and CMV-seropositive.

The table lists this clone with a few counts. The chain couples TRBV5-1 to TRBJ1-3; tentative D call: TRBD1 (5 bases). V gave up 3 bases and J gave up 1 base, with 11 bases separating them. The CDR3 consists of 15 residues. Germline-derived CDR1 and CDR2 are SGHRS and YFSETQ. As DNA, the CDR3 is TGCGCCAGCAGCTCGAACGGGGGTTCTGGAAACACCATATATTTT. This encodes CASSSNGGSGNTIYF. The variable domain in full, completed from reference TRBV5-1 and TRBJ1-3, reads KAGVTQTPRYLIKTRGQQVTLSCSPISGHRSVSWYQQTPGQGLQFLFEYFSETQRNKGNFPGRFSGRQFSNSRSEMNVSTLELGDSALYLCASSSNGGSGNTIYFGEGSWLTVV.

This clone was counted only a few times. This chain links TRBV6-1 with TRBJ1-1, with a tentative D call TRBD1 (6 bases). V was trimmed by 6 bases and J by 1 base, leaving 12 bases between them. Germline V gene sequence: CDR1 MNHNS, CDR2 SASEGT. The CDR3 sequence is 14 residues long. Here the CDR3 DNA reads TGTGCCAGCAGATTCGGACAGCCGAACACTGAAGCTTTCTTT. This gives the protein CASRFGQPNTEAFF.

This clone was seen only once. V usage is TRBV4-1 and J usage is TRBJ1-1; D remains ambiguous. Trimming removed 0 bases at V and 1 base at J, with 12 bases between. The CDR3 has 16 amino acids. Germline-derived CDR1 and CDR2 are MGHRA and YSYEKL. CDR3 loop: CASSQEGRTQNTEAFF. CDR3 DNA sequence: TGCGCCAGCAGCCAAGAAGGGAGGACTCAGAACACTGAAGCTTTCTTT.

The chain recombines TRBV13 with TRBJ2-2; 8 bases align to TRBD2. J gave up 7 bases and V 3 bases, and 1 base lay outside the gene matches. CDR1 is PRHDT, CDR2 FYEKMQ, per germline (reference sequence). The CDR3 sequence is 13 residues long. Here the CDR3 DNA reads TGTGCCAGCAGCTTCGGGAGGGTCGGGGAGCTGTTTTTT. Protein sequence: CASSFGRVGELFF.

This chain joins TRBV12-5 and TRBJ1-1, with D possibly being TRBD1 (6 bases). Trimming cost V 6 bases and J 11 bases, with 13 bases left between them. Germline V CDR1 and CDR2: LGHNT, FRNRAP. The CDR3 consists of 11 residues. Here the CDR3 DNA reads TGTGCTAGTGGCCTAACAGGGAACGCTTTCTTT. It encodes CASGLTGNAFF.

V gene TRBV2 combines with J gene TRBJ2-7; 10 bases are shared with TRBD2. This CDR3 is built from 15 residues. Germline CDR1 reads SNHLY; CDR2 reads FYNNEI. V lost 8 bases and J lost 0; bases outside the gene matches: 7. CDR3 coding DNA: TGTGCCAGCGGTTCAAGCGGGGGGGCCTCCTACGAGCAGTACTTC. Protein sequence: CASGSSGGASYEQYF.

The sample holds a few counts of this clone. V usage is TRBV6-1 and J usage is TRBJ2-5, with a tentative D call TRBD2 (6 bases). The germline V and J ends were trimmed by 6 bases and 2 bases, with 16 bases remaining between them. The CDR3 runs 15 residues. CDR1 is MNHNS, CDR2 SASEGT, per germline. CDR3 DNA sequence: TGTGCCAGCAGGGACTTCGGGACTGTTCAAGAGACCCAGTACTTC. This encodes CASRDFGTVQETQYF.

The chain joins TRBV5-1 to TRBJ1-2; a weak D match, TRBD1 (5 bases). The CDR3 runs to 15 residues. The germline CDR1 and CDR2 sequences are SGHRS and YFSETQ. Deletions cut 3 bases from V and 0 bases from J, with 12 bases between. The CDR3 nucleotides are TGCGCCAGCAGCTGGGGGGACGGAGCTAACTATGGCTACACCTTC. Protein product: CASSWGDGANYGYTF.

The rearrangement joins TRBV6-5 to TRBJ1-2; D uncertain. The CDR3 is made up of 14 amino acids. V gave up 0 bases and J gave up 1 base, with 6 bases separating them. The germline V gene has CDR1 MNHEY and CDR2 SVGAGI. In nucleotides, the CDR3 is TGTGCCAGCAGTTACTCGGAGGGTAACTATGGCTACACCTTC. Protein product: CASSYSEGNYGYTF.

The chain carries TRBV5-1 and TRBJ1-2, with TRBD1 matching over 8 bases. Germline assignment: CDR1 SGHRS and CDR2 YFSETQ. V dropped 4 bases and J dropped 5; count of bases not matched to a gene: 10. CDR3 size: 15 residues. Written as DNA, the CDR3 is TGCGCCAGCAGCACCGGACAGGGTCCAGAATATGGCTACACCTTC. The encoded protein is CASSTGQGPEYGYTF.

The gene calls are TRBV9 and TRBJ2-2; D gene unclear. CDR1 and CDR2 (germline): SGDLS, YYNGEE. The germline V and J ends were trimmed by 4 bases and 0 bases, with 7 bases remaining between them. This CDR3 is built from 14 residues. CDR3 DNA sequence: TGTGCCAGCAGCCCCAGAACGAACACCGGGGAGCTGTTTTTT. This codes for CASSPRTNTGELFF.

Worth noting for this clone: At one boundary the junction diverges from the germline segment, which might be a read error. V usage is TRBV5-1 and J usage is TRBJ1-1; D gene unclear. The CDR3 length is 16 residues. CDR1 is SGHRS, CDR2 YFSETQ, per germline. The CDR3 DNA reads TGCGCCAGCAGTACACAGCACCCCTTTATGAACACTGGAGCTTTCTTT. This translates into CASSTQHPFMNTGAFF.

This clone was picked up a small number of times. The CDR3 here is CASSTFDRSGANVLTF. The CDR3, as DNA: TGTGCCAGCAGCACCTTCGACAGGTCAGGGGCCAACGTCCTGACTTTC. This chain connects TRBV5-7 to TRBJ2-6; possibly TRBD1 for D (6 bases). TRBV5-7 is filed as an ORF, its function uncertain. Trimming stripped 4 bases from V and 4 bases from J, with 15 bases between. The CDR3 is 16 residues long.

This clone was observed a few times. This chain uses TRBV7-2 with TRBJ1-2, with a possible D match to TRBD1 (5 bases). CDR3 length: 15 amino acids. V dropped 3 bases and J dropped 6 bases, with 17 bases sitting between them. From germline, CDR1 is SGHTA and CDR2 FQGNSA. The CDR3, as DNA: TGTGCCAGCAGCTTGGGCTTCAGGGAAACTCATGGCTACACCTTC. Protein product: CASSLGFRETHGYTF.

This clone was seen a few times. V is TRBV15 and J is TRBJ2-2, with D unclear. Between the trimmed V and J ends, which lost 0 bases and 6 bases, there was a span of 11 bases. In germline, CDR1 is LNHNV, CDR2 YYDKDF (reference sequence). The CDR3 is 15 amino acids. CDR3: CATSRDRRSAGELFF. The CDR3 DNA reads as TGTGCCACCAGCAGAGATAGGCGGTCCGCCGGGGAGCTGTTTTTT. The whole variable domain, filled in from reference TRBV15 and TRBJ2-2, reads DAMVIQNPRYQVTQFGKPVTLSCSQTLNHNVMYWYQQKSSQAPKLLFHYYDKDFNNEADTPDNFQSRRPNTSFCFLDIRSPGLGDTAMYLCATSRDRRSAGELFFGEGSRLTVL.

V is TRBV30 and J is TRBJ2-7; D might be TRBD1 (6 bases). V lost 4 bases and J lost 0, with 19 bases in between. Germline V lookup: CDR1 GTSNPN, CDR2 SVGIG (reference sequence). This CDR3 has 16 residues. The DNA for the CDR3 is TGTGCCTGGATTCCTGCAGGGGTCCTCACCTCCTACGAGCAGTACTTC. Translation: CAWIPAGVLTSYEQYF.